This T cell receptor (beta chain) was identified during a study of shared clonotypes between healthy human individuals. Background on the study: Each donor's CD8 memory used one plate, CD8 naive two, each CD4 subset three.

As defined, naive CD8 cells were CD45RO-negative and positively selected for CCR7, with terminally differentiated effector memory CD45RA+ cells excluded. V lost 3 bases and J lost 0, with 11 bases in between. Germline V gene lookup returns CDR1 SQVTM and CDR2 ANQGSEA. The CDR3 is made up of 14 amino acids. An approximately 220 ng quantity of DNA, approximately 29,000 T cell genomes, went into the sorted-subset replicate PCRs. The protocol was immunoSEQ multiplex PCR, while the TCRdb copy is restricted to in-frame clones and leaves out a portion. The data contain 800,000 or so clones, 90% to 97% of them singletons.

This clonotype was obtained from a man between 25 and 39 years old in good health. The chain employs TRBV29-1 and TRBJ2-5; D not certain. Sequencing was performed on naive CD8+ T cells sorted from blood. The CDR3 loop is CSVEPSSDQETQYF. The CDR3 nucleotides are TGCAGCGTTGAGCCCAGCTCAGACCAAGAGACCCAGTACTTC.